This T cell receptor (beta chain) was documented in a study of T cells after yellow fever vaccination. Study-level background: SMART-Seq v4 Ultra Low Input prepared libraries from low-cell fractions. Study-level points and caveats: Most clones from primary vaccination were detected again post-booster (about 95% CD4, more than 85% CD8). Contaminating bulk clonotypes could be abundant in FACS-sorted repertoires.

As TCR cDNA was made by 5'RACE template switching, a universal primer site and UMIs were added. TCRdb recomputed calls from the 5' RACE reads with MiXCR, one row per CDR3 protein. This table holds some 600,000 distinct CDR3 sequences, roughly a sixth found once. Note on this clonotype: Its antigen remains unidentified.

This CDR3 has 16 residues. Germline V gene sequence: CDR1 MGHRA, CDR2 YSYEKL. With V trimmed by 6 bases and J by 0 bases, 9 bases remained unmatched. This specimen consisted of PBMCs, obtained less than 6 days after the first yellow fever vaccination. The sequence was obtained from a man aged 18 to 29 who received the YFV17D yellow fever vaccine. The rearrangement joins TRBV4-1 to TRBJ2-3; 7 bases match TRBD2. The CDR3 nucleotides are TGCGCCAGCAGGCCGCGGGCGGGGGTGAGCACAGATACGCAGTATTTT. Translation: CASRPRAGVSTDTQYF.